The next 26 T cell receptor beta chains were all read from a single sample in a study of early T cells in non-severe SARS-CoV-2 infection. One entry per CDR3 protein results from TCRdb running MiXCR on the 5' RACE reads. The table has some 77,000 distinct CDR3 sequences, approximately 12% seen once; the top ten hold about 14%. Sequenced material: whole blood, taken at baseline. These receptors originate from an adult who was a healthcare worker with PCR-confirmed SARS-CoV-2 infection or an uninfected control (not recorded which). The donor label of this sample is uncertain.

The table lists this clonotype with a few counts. The CDR3 nucleotides are TGTGCCACCTTCGACAGGGTCAACATTCAGTACTTC. Translating it yields CATFDRVNIQYF. The chain recombines TRBV6-4 with TRBJ2-4; TRBD1 matches at 7 bases. This CDR3 has 12 amino acids. Germline loops: CDR1 MRHNA, CDR2 SNTAGT. Unmatched junction bases numbered 7, after V lost 10 bases and J lost 7 bases.

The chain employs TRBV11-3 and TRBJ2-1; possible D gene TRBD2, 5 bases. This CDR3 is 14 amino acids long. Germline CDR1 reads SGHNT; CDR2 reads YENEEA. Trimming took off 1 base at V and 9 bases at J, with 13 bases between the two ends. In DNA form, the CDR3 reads TGTGCCAGCAGCTTAGGTGGAGGTTTAGGTGAGCAGTTCTTC. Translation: CASSLGGGLGEQFF.

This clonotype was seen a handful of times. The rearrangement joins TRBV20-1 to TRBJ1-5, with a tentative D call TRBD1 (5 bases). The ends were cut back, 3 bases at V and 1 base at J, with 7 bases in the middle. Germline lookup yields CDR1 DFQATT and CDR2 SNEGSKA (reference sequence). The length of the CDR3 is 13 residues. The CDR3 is CSARGDSNQPQHF. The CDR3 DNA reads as TGCAGTGCTAGGGGGGACAGCAATCAGCCCCAGCATTTT.

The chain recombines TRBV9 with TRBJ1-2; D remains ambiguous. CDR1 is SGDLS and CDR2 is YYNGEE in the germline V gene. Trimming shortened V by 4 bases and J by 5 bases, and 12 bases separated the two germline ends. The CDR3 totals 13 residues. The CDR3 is CASSKGSRYGYTF. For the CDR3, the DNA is TGTGCCAGCAGCAAGGGTAGCCGGTATGGCTACACCTTC.

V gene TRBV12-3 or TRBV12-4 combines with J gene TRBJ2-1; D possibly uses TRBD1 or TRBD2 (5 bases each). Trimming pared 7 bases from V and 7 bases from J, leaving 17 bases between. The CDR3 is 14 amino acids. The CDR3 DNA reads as TGTGCCAGCACCCTCGATGGGGGATTTAATGAGCAGTTCTTC. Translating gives CASTLDGGFNEQFF.

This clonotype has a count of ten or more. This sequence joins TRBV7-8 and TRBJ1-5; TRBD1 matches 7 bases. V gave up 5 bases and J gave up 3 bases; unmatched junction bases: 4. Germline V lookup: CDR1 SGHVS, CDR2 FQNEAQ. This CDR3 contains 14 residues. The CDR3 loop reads CASSQGGYNQPQHF. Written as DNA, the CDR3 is TGTGCCAGCAGCCAAGGGGGCTACAATCAGCCCCAGCATTTT. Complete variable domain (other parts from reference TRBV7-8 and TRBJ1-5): GAGVSQSPRYKVAKRGQDVALRCDPISGHVSLFWYQQALGQGPEFLTYFQNEAQLDKSGLPSDRFFAERPEGSVSTLKIQRTQQEDSAVYLCASSQGGYNQPQHFGDGTRLSIL.

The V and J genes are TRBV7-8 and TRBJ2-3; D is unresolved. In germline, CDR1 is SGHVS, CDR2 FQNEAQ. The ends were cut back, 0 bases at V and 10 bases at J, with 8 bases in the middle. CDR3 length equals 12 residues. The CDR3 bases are TGTGCCAGCAGCTTAGCTTTGAATCCGCAGTATTTT. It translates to CASSLALNPQYF.

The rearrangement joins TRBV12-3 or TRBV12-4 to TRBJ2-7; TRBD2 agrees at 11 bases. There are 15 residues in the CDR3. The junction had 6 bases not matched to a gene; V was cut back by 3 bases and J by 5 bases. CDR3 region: CASSFRSGGAHEQYF. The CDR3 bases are TGTGCCAGCAGTTTCCGTAGCGGGGGGGCCCACGAGCAGTACTTC.

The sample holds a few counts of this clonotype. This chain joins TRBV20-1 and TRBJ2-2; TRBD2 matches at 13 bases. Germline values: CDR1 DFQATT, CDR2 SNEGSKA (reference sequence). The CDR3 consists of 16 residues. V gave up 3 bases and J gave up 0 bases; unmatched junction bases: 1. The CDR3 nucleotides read TGCAGTGCTAGGACTAGCGGGAGGTCGAACACCGGGGAGCTGTTTTTT. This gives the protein CSARTSGRSNTGELFF.

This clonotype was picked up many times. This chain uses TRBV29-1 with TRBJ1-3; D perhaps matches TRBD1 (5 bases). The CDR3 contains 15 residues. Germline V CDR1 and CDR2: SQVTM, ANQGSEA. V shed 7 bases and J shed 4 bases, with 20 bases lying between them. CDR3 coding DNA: TGCAGCGGGGCTTCGGGGCTGGGTGCAGGAAACACCATATATTTT. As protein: CSGASGLGAGNTIYF.

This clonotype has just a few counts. CDR3 nucleotides: TGTGCCAGCAGCTCCTTTCCCACCGAGCAGTACTTC. It is translated as CASSSFPTEQYF. This sequence joins TRBV5-6 and TRBJ2-7; no definite D call. Per the germline V gene, CDR1 is SGHDT and CDR2 is YYEEEE. V was clipped by 3 bases and J by 6 bases, with 10 bases between them. The CDR3 is 12 amino acids.

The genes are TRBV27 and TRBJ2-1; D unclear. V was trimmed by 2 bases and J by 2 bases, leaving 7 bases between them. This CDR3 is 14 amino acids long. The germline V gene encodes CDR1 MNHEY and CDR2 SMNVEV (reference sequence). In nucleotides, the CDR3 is TGTGCCAGCAGTTTAGCGCGAACCTACAATGAGCAGTTCTTC. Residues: CASSLARTYNEQFF.

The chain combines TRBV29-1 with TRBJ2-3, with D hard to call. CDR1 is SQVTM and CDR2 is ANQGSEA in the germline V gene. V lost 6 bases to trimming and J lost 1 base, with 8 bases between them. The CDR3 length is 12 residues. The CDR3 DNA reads TGCAGCGTGGAAAAGGGCACAGATACGCAGTATTTT. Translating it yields CSVEKGTDTQYF.

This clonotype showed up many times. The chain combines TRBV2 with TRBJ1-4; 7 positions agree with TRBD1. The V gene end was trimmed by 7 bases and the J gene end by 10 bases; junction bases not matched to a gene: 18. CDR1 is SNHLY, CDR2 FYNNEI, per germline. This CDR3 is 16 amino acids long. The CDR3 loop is CASKLPTATGDRKLFF. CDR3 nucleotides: TGTGCCAGCAAATTACCCACCGCTACAGGGGACCGAAAACTGTTTTTT.

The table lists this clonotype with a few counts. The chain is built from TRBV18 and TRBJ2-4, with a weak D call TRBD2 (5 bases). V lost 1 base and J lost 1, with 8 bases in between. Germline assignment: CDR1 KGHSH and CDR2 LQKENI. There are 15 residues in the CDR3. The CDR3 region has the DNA TGTGCCAGCTCACCACTTGGCGGGGCCAAAAACATTCAGTACTTC. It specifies CASSPLGGAKNIQYF.

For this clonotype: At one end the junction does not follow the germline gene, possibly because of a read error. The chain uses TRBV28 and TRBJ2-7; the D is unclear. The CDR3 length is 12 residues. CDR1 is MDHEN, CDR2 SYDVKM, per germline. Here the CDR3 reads CVSTRGAYEQYF. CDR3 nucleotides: TGTGTCAGCACCCGTGGGGCCTACGAGCAGTACTTC.

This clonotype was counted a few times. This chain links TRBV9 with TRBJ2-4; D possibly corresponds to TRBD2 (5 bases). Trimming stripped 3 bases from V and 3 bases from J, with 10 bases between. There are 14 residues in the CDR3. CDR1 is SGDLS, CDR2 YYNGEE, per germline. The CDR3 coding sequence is TGTGCCAGCAGCGGAGGGCCGGGCAAAAACATTCAGTACTTC. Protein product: CASSGGPGKNIQYF.

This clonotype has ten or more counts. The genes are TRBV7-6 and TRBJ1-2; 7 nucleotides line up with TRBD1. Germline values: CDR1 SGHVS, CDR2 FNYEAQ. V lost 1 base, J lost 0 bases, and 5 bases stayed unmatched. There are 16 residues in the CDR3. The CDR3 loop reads CASSLGQGQANYGYTF. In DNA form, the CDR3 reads TGTGCCAGCAGCTTAGGACAGGGCCAAGCTAACTATGGCTACACCTTC.

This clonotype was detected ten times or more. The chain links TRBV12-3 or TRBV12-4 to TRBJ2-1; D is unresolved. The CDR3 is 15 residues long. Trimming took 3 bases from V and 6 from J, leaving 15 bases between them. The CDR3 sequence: CASSLMATAVNEQFF. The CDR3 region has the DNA TGTGCCAGCAGTTTGATGGCTACCGCCGTCAATGAGCAGTTCTTC.

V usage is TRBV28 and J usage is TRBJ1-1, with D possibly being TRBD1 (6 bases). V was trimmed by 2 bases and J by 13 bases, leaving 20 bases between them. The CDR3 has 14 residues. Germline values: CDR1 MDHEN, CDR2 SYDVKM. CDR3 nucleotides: TGTGCCAGCAGTTTAACGTCGGGGACATTATGGGGTTTCTTT. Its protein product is CASSLTSGTLWGFF.

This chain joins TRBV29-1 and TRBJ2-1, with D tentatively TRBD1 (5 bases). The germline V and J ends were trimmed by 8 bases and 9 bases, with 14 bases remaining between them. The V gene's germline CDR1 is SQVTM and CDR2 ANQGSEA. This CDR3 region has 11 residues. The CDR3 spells CSLRDQGEQFF. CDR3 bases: TGCAGCTTGAGAGATCAGGGTGAGCAGTTCTTC.

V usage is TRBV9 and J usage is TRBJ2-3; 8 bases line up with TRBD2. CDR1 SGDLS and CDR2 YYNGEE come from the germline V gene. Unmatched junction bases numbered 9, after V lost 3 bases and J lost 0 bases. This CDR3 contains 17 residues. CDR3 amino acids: CASSEGAGALSTDTQYF. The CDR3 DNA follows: TGTGCCAGCAGCGAGGGAGCGGGGGCCTTGAGCACAGATACGCAGTATTTT.

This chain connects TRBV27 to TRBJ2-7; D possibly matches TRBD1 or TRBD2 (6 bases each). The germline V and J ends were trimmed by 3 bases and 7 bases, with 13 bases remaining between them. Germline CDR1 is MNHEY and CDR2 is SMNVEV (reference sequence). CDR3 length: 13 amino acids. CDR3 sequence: CASSFRGPGEQYF. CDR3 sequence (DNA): TGTGCCAGCAGTTTTCGGGGGCCGGGGGAGCAGTACTTC.

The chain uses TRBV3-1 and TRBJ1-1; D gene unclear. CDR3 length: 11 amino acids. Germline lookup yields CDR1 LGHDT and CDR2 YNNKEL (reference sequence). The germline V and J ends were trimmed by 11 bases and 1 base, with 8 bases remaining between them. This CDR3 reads CAVRQNTEAFF. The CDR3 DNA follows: TGTGCCGTTCGACAGAACACTGAAGCTTTCTTT.

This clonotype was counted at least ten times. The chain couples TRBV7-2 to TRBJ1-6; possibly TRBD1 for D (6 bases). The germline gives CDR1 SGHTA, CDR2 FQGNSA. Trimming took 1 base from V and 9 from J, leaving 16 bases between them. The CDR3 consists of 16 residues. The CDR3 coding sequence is TGTGCCAGCAGCTTAGACGGACAGCTAAGCGGTTCACCCCTCCACTTT. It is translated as CASSLDGQLSGSPLHF. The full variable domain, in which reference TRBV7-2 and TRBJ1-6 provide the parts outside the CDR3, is GAGVSQSPSNKVTEKGKDVELRCDPISGHTALYWYRQSLGQGLEFLIYFQGNSAPDKSGLPSDRFSAERTGGSVSTLTIQRTQQEDSAVYLCASSLDGQLSGSPLHFGNGTRLTVT.

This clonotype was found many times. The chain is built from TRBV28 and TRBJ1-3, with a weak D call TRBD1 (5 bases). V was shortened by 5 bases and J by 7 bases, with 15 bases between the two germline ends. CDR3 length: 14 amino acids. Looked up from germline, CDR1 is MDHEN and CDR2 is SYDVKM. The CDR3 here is CASSGRGRRNTIYF. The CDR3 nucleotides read TGTGCCAGCAGTGGGAGGGGAAGAAGGAACACCATATATTTT.